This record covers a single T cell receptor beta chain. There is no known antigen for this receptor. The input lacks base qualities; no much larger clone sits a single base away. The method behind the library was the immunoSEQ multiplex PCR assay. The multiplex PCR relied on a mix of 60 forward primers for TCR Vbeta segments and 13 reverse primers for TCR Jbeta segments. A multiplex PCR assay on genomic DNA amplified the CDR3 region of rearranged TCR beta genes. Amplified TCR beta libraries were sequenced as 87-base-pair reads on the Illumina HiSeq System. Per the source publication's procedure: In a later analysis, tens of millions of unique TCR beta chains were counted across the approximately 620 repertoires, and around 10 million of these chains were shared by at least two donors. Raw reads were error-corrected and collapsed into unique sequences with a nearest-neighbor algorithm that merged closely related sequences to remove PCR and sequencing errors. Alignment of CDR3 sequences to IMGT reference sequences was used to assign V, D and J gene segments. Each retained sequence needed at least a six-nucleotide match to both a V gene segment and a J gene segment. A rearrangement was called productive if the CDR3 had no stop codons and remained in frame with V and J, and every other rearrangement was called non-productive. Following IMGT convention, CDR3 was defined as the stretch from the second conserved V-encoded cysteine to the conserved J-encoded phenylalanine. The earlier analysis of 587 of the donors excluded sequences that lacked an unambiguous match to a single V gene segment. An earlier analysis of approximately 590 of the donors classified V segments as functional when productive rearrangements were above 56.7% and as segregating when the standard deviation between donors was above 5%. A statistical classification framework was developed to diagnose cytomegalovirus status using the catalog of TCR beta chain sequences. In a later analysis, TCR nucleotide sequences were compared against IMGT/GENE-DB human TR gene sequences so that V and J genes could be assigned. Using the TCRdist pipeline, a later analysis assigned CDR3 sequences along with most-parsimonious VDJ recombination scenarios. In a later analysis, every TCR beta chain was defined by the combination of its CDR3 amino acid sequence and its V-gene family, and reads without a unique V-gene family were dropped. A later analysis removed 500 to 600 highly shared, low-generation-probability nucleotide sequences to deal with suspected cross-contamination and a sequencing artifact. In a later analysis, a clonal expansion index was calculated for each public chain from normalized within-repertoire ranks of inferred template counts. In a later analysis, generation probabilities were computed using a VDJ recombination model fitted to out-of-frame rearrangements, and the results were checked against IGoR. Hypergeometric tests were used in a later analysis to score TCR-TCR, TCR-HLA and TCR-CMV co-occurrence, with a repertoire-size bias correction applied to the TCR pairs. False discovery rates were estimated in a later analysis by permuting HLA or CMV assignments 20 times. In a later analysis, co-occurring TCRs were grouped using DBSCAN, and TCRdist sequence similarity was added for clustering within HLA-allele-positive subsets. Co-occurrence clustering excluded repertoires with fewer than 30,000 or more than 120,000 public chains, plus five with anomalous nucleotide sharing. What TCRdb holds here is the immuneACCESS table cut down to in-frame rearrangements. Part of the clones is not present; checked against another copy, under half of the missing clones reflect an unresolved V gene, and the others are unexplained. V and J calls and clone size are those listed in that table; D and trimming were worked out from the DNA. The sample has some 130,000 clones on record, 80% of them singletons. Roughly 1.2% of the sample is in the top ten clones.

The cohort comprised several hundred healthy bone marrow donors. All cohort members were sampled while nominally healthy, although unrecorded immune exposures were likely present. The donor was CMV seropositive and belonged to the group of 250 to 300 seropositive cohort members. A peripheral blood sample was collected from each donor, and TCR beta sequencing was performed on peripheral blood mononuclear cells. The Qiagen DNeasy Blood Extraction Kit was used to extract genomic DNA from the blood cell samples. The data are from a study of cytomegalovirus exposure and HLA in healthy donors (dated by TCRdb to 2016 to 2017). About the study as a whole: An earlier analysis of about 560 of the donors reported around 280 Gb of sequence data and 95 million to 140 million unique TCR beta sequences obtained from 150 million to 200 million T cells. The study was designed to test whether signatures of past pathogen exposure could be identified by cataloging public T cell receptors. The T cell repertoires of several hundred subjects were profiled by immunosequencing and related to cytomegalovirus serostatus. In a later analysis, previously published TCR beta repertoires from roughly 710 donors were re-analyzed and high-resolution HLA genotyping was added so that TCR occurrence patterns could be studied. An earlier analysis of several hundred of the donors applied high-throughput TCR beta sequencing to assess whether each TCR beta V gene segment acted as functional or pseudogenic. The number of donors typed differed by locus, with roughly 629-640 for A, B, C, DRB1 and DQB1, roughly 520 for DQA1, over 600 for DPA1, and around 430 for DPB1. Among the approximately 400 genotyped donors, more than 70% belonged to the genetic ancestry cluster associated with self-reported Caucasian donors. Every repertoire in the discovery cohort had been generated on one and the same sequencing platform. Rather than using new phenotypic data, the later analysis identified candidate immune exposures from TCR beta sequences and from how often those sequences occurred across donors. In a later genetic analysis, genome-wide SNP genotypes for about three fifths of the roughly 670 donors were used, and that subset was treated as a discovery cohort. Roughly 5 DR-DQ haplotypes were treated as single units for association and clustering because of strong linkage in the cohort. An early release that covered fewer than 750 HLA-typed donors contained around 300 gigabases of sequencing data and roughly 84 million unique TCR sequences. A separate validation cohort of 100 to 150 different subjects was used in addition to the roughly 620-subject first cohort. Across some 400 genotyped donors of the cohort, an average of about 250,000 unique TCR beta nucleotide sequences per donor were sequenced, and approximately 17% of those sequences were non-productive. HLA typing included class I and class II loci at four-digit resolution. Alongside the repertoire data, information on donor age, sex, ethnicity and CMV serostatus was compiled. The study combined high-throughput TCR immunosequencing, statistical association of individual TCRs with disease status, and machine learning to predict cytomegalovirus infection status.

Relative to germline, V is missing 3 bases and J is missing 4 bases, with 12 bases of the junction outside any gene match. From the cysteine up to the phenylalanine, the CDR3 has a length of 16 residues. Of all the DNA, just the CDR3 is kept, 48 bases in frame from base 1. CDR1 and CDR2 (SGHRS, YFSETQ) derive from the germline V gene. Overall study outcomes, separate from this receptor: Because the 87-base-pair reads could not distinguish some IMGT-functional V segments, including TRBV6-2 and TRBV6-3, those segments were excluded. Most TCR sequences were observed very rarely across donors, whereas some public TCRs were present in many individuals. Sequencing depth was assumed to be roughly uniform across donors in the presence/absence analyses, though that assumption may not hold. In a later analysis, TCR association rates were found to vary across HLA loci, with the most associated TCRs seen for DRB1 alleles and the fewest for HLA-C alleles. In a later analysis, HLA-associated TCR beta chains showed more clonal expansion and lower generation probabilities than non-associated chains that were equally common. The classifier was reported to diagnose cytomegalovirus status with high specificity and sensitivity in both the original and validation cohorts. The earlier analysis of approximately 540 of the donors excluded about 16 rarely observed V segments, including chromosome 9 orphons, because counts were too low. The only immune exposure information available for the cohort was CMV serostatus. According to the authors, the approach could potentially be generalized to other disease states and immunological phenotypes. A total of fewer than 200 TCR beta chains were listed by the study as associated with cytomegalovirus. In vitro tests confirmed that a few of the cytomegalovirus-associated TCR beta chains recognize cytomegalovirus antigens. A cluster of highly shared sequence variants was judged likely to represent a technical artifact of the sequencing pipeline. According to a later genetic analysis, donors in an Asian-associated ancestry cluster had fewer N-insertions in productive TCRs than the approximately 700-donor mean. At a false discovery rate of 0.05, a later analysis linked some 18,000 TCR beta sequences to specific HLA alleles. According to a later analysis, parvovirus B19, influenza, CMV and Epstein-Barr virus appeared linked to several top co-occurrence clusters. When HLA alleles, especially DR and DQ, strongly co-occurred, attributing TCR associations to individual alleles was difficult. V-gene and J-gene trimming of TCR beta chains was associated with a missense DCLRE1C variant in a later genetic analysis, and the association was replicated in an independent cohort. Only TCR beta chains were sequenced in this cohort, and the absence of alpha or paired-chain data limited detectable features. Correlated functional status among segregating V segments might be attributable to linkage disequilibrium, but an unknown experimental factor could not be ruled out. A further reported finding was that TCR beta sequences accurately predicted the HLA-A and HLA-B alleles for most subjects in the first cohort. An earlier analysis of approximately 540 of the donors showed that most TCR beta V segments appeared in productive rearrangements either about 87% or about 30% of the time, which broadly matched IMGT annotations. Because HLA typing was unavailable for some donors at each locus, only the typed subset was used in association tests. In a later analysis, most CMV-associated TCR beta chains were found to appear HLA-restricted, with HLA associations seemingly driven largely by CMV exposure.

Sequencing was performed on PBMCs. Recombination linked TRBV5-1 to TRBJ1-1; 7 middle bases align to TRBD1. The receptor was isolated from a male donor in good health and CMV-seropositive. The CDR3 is CASSSSRGWVSTEAFF. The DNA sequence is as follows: TGCGCCAGCAGCTCGAGCAGGGGGTGGGTTAGCACTGAAGCTTTCTTT.